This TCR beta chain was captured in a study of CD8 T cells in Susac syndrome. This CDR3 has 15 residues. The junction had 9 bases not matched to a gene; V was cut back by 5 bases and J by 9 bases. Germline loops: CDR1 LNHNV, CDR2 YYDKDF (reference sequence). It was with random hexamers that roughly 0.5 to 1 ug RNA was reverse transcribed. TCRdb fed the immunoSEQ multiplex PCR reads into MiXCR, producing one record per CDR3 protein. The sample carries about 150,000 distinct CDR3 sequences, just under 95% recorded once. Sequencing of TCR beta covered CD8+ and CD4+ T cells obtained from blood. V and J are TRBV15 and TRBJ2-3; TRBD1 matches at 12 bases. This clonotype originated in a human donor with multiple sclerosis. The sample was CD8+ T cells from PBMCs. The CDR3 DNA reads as TGTGCCACCAGCCCGGGGGGACAGGGGGCTTCGACGCAGTATTTT. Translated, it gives CATSPGGQGASTQYF. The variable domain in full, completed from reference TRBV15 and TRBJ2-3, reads DAMVIQNPRYQVTQFGKPVTLSCSQTLNHNVMYWYQQKSSQAPKLLFHYYDKDFNNEADTPDNFQSRRPNTSFCFLDIRSPGLGDTAMYLCATSPGGQGASTQYFGPGTRLTVL.